Below, 26 T cell receptor beta chains from the same sample are listed, as sequenced in a study of blood T cell dynamics during melanoma immunotherapy. Specified time point: pre-treatment baseline. TCRdb's table, derived via immunoSEQ multiplex PCR, lists solely in-frame clones and lacks some. The data show 13,000 to 15,000 clones, under 90% seen once. The source material was blood, sampled from a patient treated with checkpoint blockade. The receptors were sampled from a human donor with melanoma.

In this sample, this clone turned up once. The chain combines TRBV19 with TRBJ1-1; perhaps TRBD1 as D (6 bases). There are 15 residues in the CDR3. V gave up 5 bases and J gave up 2 bases, with 15 bases separating them. The germline gives CDR1 LNHDA, CDR2 SQIVND (reference sequence). In nucleotides, the CDR3 is TGTGCCAGTAGTCCGTTGGACAGACCAAACACTGAAGCTTTCTTT. This encodes CASSPLDRPNTEAFF. Looking up the rest from reference TRBV19 and TRBJ1-1 gives the full variable domain: DGGITQSPKYLFRKEGQNVTLSCEQNLNHDAMYWYRQDPGQGLRLIYYSQIVNDFQKGDIAEGYSVSREKKESFPLTVTSAQKNPTAFYLCASSPLDRPNTEAFFGQGTRLTVV.

This clone has just one count. The chain uses TRBV19 and TRBJ2-7; D may match TRBD1 or TRBD2 (5 bases each). The CDR3 runs to 14 residues. Per germline, CDR1 LNHDA and CDR2 SQIVND (reference sequence). V lost 8 bases, J lost 0 bases, and 14 bases lay in between. As DNA, the CDR3 is TGTGCCAGTGCCGGGACGGGGAGCTCCTACGAGCAGTACTTC. Amino acids: CASAGTGSSYEQYF.

The chain recombines TRBV29-1 with TRBJ1-1; D ambiguous. Germline loops: CDR1 SQVTM, CDR2 ANQGSEA. CDR3 length: 11 amino acids. With 5 bases removed from V and 1 base from J, the gap between germline ends came to 5 bases. The CDR3 region has the DNA TGCAGCGTTCATCAGAACACTGAAGCTTTCTTT. Translated, it gives CSVHQNTEAFF.

V is TRBV29-1 and J is TRBJ2-2; either TRBD1 or TRBD2 may fit D (5 bases each). Germline V gene sequence: CDR1 SQVTM, CDR2 ANQGSEA. This CDR3 is built from 11 residues. V lost 5 bases, J lost 6 bases, and 7 bases lay in between. CDR3 protein: CSVRDAGELFF. In nucleotides, the CDR3 is TGCAGCGTTCGGGACGCCGGGGAGCTGTTTTTT.

The rearrangement joins TRBV5-5 to TRBJ2-2; 8 positions agree with TRBD1. CDR1 is SGHKS, CDR2 YYEKEE, per germline (reference sequence). Losses at the gene ends were 4 bases for V and 5 bases for J; bases not matched to a gene: 7. This CDR3 contains 15 residues. CDR3 DNA sequence: TGTGCCAGCAGCCCTGGACAGGGAAGAACCGGGGAGCTGTTTTTT. This gives the protein CASSPGQGRTGELFF.

The chain combines TRBV19 with TRBJ2-5, with D perhaps TRBD1 or TRBD2 (5 bases each). The germline gives CDR1 LNHDA, CDR2 SQIVND (reference sequence). V lost 4 bases and J 2 bases, leaving 8 bases between the germline ends. CDR3 length: 13 residues. For the CDR3, the DNA is TGTGCCAGTAGTAGGGGGATGCAAGAGACCCAGTACTTC. Its translation is CASSRGMQETQYF.

The chain uses TRBV5-1 and TRBJ2-5; 16 nucleotides match TRBD2. With V trimmed by 2 bases and J by 3 bases, 7 bases remained unmatched. Germline loops: CDR1 SGHRS, CDR2 YFSETQ. The CDR3 extends over 18 amino acids. The DNA for the CDR3 is TGCGCCAGCAGCTTCGGCGGGACTAGCGGGGGGGTCGAAGAGACCCAGTACTTC. Translated, it gives CASSFGGTSGGVEETQYF.

The rearrangement uses TRBV11-2 and TRBJ2-2, with 10 bases lining up with TRBD2. V was clipped by 6 bases and J by 7 bases; unmatched bases: 8. CDR3 length: 15 amino acids. Germline CDR1 SGHAT, CDR2 FQNNGV. The CDR3 sequence: CASSQAGLASGELFF. The CDR3 DNA reads as TGTGCCAGCAGTCAGGCGGGACTAGCGAGCGGGGAGCTGTTTTTT.

This chain uses TRBV2 with TRBJ1-1; D uncertain. The V gene lost 4 bases and the J gene lost 5 bases, with 14 bases spanning the gap. This CDR3 has 14 residues. CDR1 and CDR2 from the germline V gene are SNHLY and FYNNEI. The CDR3 region has the DNA TGTGCCAGCAGTGGGAGACTGGGGAGAACTGAAGCTTTCTTT. This sequence encodes CASSGRLGRTEAFF.

This chain uses TRBV6-6 with TRBJ2-2; D possibly corresponds to TRBD2 (5 bases). CDR1 is MNHNY, CDR2 SVGAGI, per germline (reference sequence). V lost 2 bases and J lost 2, with 9 bases in between. The length of the CDR3 is 15 residues. The CDR3 sequence: CASSYGLANTGELFF. The CDR3 nucleotides read TGTGCCAGCAGTTACGGGCTAGCAAACACCGGGGAGCTGTTTTTT.

The chain joins TRBV19 to TRBJ1-5; 7 bases map to TRBD1. Germline loops: CDR1 LNHDA, CDR2 SQIVND (reference sequence). This CDR3 is 14 amino acids long. The trim removed 4 bases at V and 4 bases at J, leaving 4 bases unmatched. CDR3 sequence (DNA): TGTGCCAGTAGTAACAGGGGAACGAATCAGCCCCAGCATTTT. Its translation is CASSNRGTNQPQHF.

V and J are TRBV7-9 and TRBJ2-2; no firm D call. CDR3 length equals 10 residues. The ends were cut back, 3 bases at V and 10 bases at J, with 3 bases in the middle. From germline, CDR1 is SEHNR and CDR2 FQNEAQ (reference sequence). The CDR3 coding sequence is TGTGCCAGCAGCTTTGTGGAGCTGTTTTTT. Translated: CASSFVELFF.

The rearrangement uses TRBV5-5 and TRBJ2-7, with D perhaps being TRBD1 or TRBD2 (6 bases each). The V gene's germline CDR1 is SGHKS and CDR2 YYEKEE (reference sequence). The CDR3 is 14 residues long. The V end was cut by 3 bases, the J end by 5 bases, with 15 bases between. Here the CDR3 DNA reads TGTGCCAGCAGCTCGGGGGCAGGGGACGACGAGCAGTACTTC. Its protein product is CASSSGAGDDEQYF.

About this clone: Other DNA sequences in this sample translate to the same CDR3. The CDR3 DNA sequence: TGCGCCAGCAGCCAAGGTCAGGGGGCTGGGACCGGGGAGCTGTTTTTT. Its protein is CASSQGQGAGTGELFF. The chain uses TRBV4-3 and TRBJ2-2; 8 nucleotides match TRBD1. The V segment lost 1 base and the J segment 5 bases; nucleotides outside the gene matches: 6. Germline V lookup: CDR1 LGHNA, CDR2 YSLEER. The CDR3 spans 16 residues.

The V gene is TRBV6-1, the J gene TRBJ1-1, with D uncertain. This CDR3 has 15 residues. V dropped 7 bases and J dropped 2 bases, with 17 bases sitting between them. The germline gives CDR1 MNHNS, CDR2 SASEGT. CDR3 nucleotides: TGTGCCAGCACAGACGTTGGGCTGATAAACACTGAAGCTTTCTTT. Translation: CASTDVGLINTEAFF.

V usage is TRBV5-1 and J usage is TRBJ1-4; D may be TRBD1 (5 bases). CDR1 is SGHRS and CDR2 is YFSETQ in the germline V gene. This CDR3 has 14 amino acids. V was shortened by 5 bases and J by 6 bases, with 14 bases between the two germline ends. CDR3 sequence reads: CASRAGREDEKLFF. The CDR3 DNA reads as TGCGCCAGCAGAGCAGGGAGGGAGGATGAAAAACTGTTTTTT.

The chain has TRBV14 and TRBJ2-1; D is ambiguous. Germline CDR1 is SGHDN and CDR2 is FVKESK. The CDR3 sequence is 15 residues long. Trimming took 6 bases from V and 4 from J, leaving 16 bases between them. As DNA, the CDR3 is TGTGCCAGCAGTCCAGAAGGGCGGAAGTACAATGAGCAGTTCTTC. Translated, it gives CASSPEGRKYNEQFF.

V gene TRBV5-6 combines with J gene TRBJ2-7; D is perhaps TRBD1 (5 bases). CDR3 size: 13 residues. The germline CDR1 and CDR2 sequences are SGHDT and YYEEEE. Trimming took off 4 bases at V and 6 bases at J, with 14 bases between the two ends. The CDR3 loop reads CASSLDWGGEQYF. The CDR3 DNA reads TGTGCCAGCAGCCTAGACTGGGGCGGCGAGCAGTACTTC.

The V and J genes are TRBV9 and TRBJ1-1; D not certain. Germline V gives CDR1 SGDLS, CDR2 YYNGEE. The CDR3 runs to 15 residues. Trimming cost V 0 bases and J 0 bases, with 9 bases left between them. CDR3 in amino acids: CASSVEPNMNTEAFF. CDR3 coding DNA: TGTGCCAGCAGCGTAGAGCCGAACATGAACACTGAAGCTTTCTTT.

V usage is TRBV6-4 and J usage is TRBJ2-2, with D perhaps TRBD1 or TRBD2 (5 bases each). The V gene's germline CDR1 is MRHNA and CDR2 SNTAGT. The V gene lost 3 bases and the J gene lost 4 bases, with 12 bases spanning the gap. CDR3 size: 15 residues. The CDR3 protein is CASSEQGGGTGELFF. As DNA, the CDR3 is TGTGCCAGCAGTGAGCAGGGCGGAGGCACCGGGGAGCTGTTTTTT.

The rearrangement joins TRBV27 to TRBJ1-2; D possibly corresponds to TRBD1 (5 bases). The length of the CDR3 is 13 residues. Trimming left V 6 bases short and J 1 base short, with 9 bases between. Germline loops: CDR1 MNHEY, CDR2 SMNVEV (reference sequence). CDR3 nucleotides: TGTGCCAGCAGGAGGGACCTTAACTATGGCTACACCTTC. Protein: CASRRDLNYGYTF.

The chain couples TRBV9 to TRBJ1-3; D perhaps matches TRBD1 (5 bases). The CDR3 consists of 16 residues. CDR1 is SGDLS and CDR2 is YYNGEE in the germline V gene. V was clipped by 3 bases and J by 4 bases, with 17 bases between them. This CDR3 reads CASSAGTGESGNTIYF. The DNA of the CDR3 is TGTGCCAGCAGCGCCGGGACGGGAGAGTCGGGAAACACCATATATTTT.

The chain employs TRBV29-1 and TRBJ2-7, with 8 positions matching TRBD1. This CDR3 region has 13 residues. The V gene's germline CDR1 is SQVTM and CDR2 ANQGSEA. The V segment lost 4 bases and the J segment 1 base; nucleotides outside the gene matches: 3. The CDR3: CSVVNRGSYEQYV. CDR3 bases: TGCAGCGTTGTAAACAGGGGGTCCTACGAGCAGTACGTC.

Written as DNA, the CDR3 is TGTGCCAGCAGCTTAGCGCGGACAGCTGAAGCTTTCTTT. Its translation is CASSLARTAEAFF. The J gene is TRBJ1-1, the V gene TRBV7-9; the D gene is possibly TRBD1 (6 bases). V lost 0 bases, J lost 6 bases, and 8 bases lay in between. The germline V gene encodes CDR1 SEHNR and CDR2 FQNEAQ (reference sequence). The CDR3 loop spans 13 amino acids.

The rearrangement joins TRBV6-6 to TRBJ2-1; TRBD2 aligns across 11 bases. Germline V lookup: CDR1 MNHNY, CDR2 SVGAGI (reference sequence). This CDR3 is built from 14 residues. Germline trimming cut 4 bases from V and 8 bases from J; bases unmatched to any gene: 4. DNA for the CDR3: TGTGCCAGCAGTTTACTAGCGGGGGTAGATGAGCAGTTCTTC. Its translation: CASSLLAGVDEQFF.

V is TRBV13 and J is TRBJ1-6; D ambiguous. The CDR3 has 14 residues. Trimming pared 0 bases from V and 7 bases from J, leaving 7 bases between. Per the germline V gene, CDR1 is PRHDT and CDR2 is FYEKMQ (reference sequence). The CDR3 DNA reads as TGTGCCAGCAGCTTAGGGCGGGCGAATTCACCCCTCCACTTT. It codes for CASSLGRANSPLHF.